The T cell receptor beta chain under discussion was sequenced for a study of cytomegalovirus exposure and HLA in healthy donors. The CDR3 has 14 residues. V lost 4 bases to trimming and J lost 7 bases, with 12 bases between them. The germline V gene has CDR1 SGHRS and CDR2 YFSETQ. Both 60 Vbeta primers and 13 Jbeta primers went into the PCR. Generated by immunoSEQ multiplex PCR, the TCRdb table keeps only in-frame clones and is missing some. This repertoire shows roughly 170,000 clones, 80% to 90% found once; its top ten account for around 1.2%. This sequence joins TRBV5-1 and TRBJ1-6; tentative D call: TRBD1 (6 bases). The sequencing sample was made of PBMCs. The receptor's source is a girl aged 2 to 9 in good health and CMV-seropositive. The CDR3, as DNA: TGCGCCAGCAGCCAAACAGGGTTGAATTCACCCCTCCACTTT. Translating it yields CASSQTGLNSPLHF.